This TCR beta chain was observed in a study of T cell repertoires in ileal Crohn's disease. Of note for this clone: Its target is not known.

Here immunoSEQ multiplex PCR was the method, and the copy in TCRdb shows in-frame clones only, minus some. This sample has approximately 17,000 clones; 83% occur once, and the top ten carry around 10%. Study-level points and caveats: Every patient over 26.8% clonality showed endoscopic recurrence.

Germline V lookup: CDR1 SGHNT, CDR2 YYREEE (reference sequence). This CDR3 spans 14 amino acids. V shed 0 bases and J shed 4 bases, with 10 bases lying between them. The clonotype was recovered from an adult with Crohn's disease. The chain links TRBV5-4 to TRBJ1-1; D gene uncertain. The sequenced sample was ileal tissue. The CDR3 nucleotides are TGTGCCAGCAGCTTGGGAGGCGGAGGCACTGAAGCTTTCTTT. Translating gives CASSLGGGGTEAFF. The full variable domain, its missing parts supplied by reference TRBV5-4 and TRBJ1-1, is ETGVTQSPTHLIKTRGQQVTLRCSSQSGHNTVSWYQQALGQGPQFIFQYYREEENGRGNFPPRFSGLQFPNYSSELNVNALELDDSALYLCASSLGGGGTEAFFGQGTRLTVV.